Presented here are 14 T cell receptor beta chains from one specimen sequenced in a study of cytomegalovirus exposure and HLA in healthy donors. This table comes from immunoSEQ multiplex PCR, and its TCRdb copy is limited to in-frame clones, with some not included. The table shows about 270,000 clones, with roughly 85% occurring only once. Input material: PBMCs. The receptor set was obtained from a woman aged 18-29 years in good health and CMV-seronegative.

This chain uses TRBV2 with TRBJ2-1, with 7 bases identical to TRBD2. The junction had 10 bases not matched to a gene; V was cut back by 0 bases and J by 8 bases. The CDR3 has 16 residues. Per the germline V gene, CDR1 is SNHLY and CDR2 is FYNNEI. The CDR3 reads CASSEARTGGGDEQFF. The CDR3 DNA is TGTGCCAGCAGTGAAGCGAGGACGGGAGGCGGAGATGAGCAGTTCTTC.

The gene calls are TRBV27 and TRBJ2-5; 9 nucleotides line up with TRBD2. CDR1 MNHEY and CDR2 SMNVEV come from the germline V gene (reference sequence). CDR3 length: 16 amino acids. V trimming: 7 bases; J trimming: 9 bases; junction bases outside the gene matches: 18. CDR3 in amino acids: CASTPSGELGWSAQYF. The CDR3 DNA sequence: TGTGCCAGCACACCTAGCGGGGAATTAGGGTGGTCGGCCCAGTACTTC.

The chain joins TRBV7-2 to TRBJ2-1, with D possibly matching TRBD1 (6 bases). The CDR3 extends over 15 amino acids. Germline CDR1 reads SGHTA; CDR2 reads FQGNSA. With 4 bases removed from V and 0 bases from J, the gap between germline ends came to 10 bases. Here the CDR3 DNA reads TGTGCCAGCAGCTCTACAGGGTACTCCTACAATGAGCAGTTCTTC. Its translation is CASSSTGYSYNEQFF.

The CDR3 loop reads CASSSGGDVRYEQYF. DNA for the CDR3: TGTGCCAGTTCTAGCGGAGGGGATGTTCGCTACGAGCAGTACTTC. The chain links TRBV28 to TRBJ2-7; 7 bases are shared with TRBD2. V was pared by 9 bases and J by 3 bases, with 14 bases of the junction left unmatched. The CDR3 is made up of 15 amino acids. The germline V gene encodes CDR1 MDHEN and CDR2 SYDVKM.

J is TRBJ2-7 and V is TRBV4-3, with TRBD2 matching over 11 bases. CDR1 is LGHNA and CDR2 is YSLEER in the germline V gene. The CDR3 is made up of 17 amino acids. The V and J ends lost 0 bases and 4 bases, in that order; junction bases with no gene match: 8. The CDR3 bases are TGCGCCAGCAGCCAAGAAGGCCTAGCGGGGGGTTTTTACGAGCAGTACTTC. It is translated as CASSQEGLAGGFYEQYF.

The rearrangement uses TRBV7-9 and TRBJ1-1; the D is unclear. Germline values: CDR1 SEHNR, CDR2 FQNEAQ (reference sequence). CDR3 length: 12 amino acids. V lost 1 base and J 5 bases, leaving 5 bases between the germline ends. For the CDR3, the DNA is TGTGCCAGCAGCTTAGTACAGACTGAAGCTTTCTTT. It encodes CASSLVQTEAFF.

This chain links TRBV5-1 with TRBJ1-1; TRBD1 matches at 12 bases. The CDR3 loop spans 16 amino acids. The ends lost 3 bases at V and 0 bases at J; junction bases unmatched: 3. The germline gives CDR1 SGHRS, CDR2 YFSETQ. The CDR3 protein is CASSSRDRGLNTEAFF. The DNA for the CDR3 is TGCGCCAGCAGCTCCCGGGACAGGGGGCTGAACACTGAAGCTTTCTTT.

The gene calls are TRBV18 and TRBJ2-7, with 7 bases aligning to TRBD1. V was pared by 5 bases and J by 0 bases, with 7 bases of the junction left unmatched. This CDR3 is 15 amino acids long. Germline loops: CDR1 KGHSH, CDR2 LQKENI. The CDR3 sequence: CASSSTGVGSYEQYF. The CDR3 DNA sequence: TGTGCCAGCTCATCTACAGGGGTCGGCTCCTACGAGCAGTACTTC.

The V call is TRBV6-5, the J call TRBJ1-5; no firm D call. V shed 4 bases and J shed 2 bases, with 9 bases lying between them. Germline V gene sequence: CDR1 MNHEY, CDR2 SVGAGI. The CDR3 is 14 amino acids. The CDR3 DNA follows: TGTGCCAGCAGTTGGTCGAGGGGCAATCAGCCCCAGCATTTT. It yields the protein CASSWSRGNQPQHF.

The chain uses TRBV7-9 and TRBJ1-6; possible D gene TRBD1, 6 bases. With 5 bases removed from V and 6 bases from J, the gap between germline ends came to 11 bases. This CDR3 comprises 14 residues. The germline V gene has CDR1 SEHNR and CDR2 FQNEAQ (reference sequence). The CDR3 nucleotides read TGTGCCAGCAGCCACGGACAGCTTAATTCACCCCTCCACTTT. As protein: CASSHGQLNSPLHF.

CDR3 DNA: TGCAGTGCCGCGGATTGGTTCGAGCAGTTCTTC. Residues: CSAADWFEQFF. The rearrangement links TRBV20-1 to TRBJ2-1; D gene ambiguous. The V end lost 6 bases, the J end lost 10 bases, and 13 bases lay between the germline ends. This CDR3 region has 11 residues. Germline-derived CDR1 and CDR2 are DFQATT and SNEGSKA (reference sequence).

The V and J genes are TRBV27 and TRBJ1-6; TRBD1 agrees at 9 bases. Germline trimming cut 6 bases from V and 5 bases from J; bases unmatched to any gene: 8. The CDR3 extends over 16 amino acids. Germline V lookup: CDR1 MNHEY, CDR2 SMNVEV (reference sequence). For the CDR3, the DNA is TGTGCCAGCAGCCCCTCCGACAGGGGGGATAATTCACCCCTCCACTTT. This sequence encodes CASSPSDRGDNSPLHF.

V gene TRBV5-1 combines with J gene TRBJ2-5, with D possibly TRBD1 on 6 matching bases. The germline gives CDR1 SGHRS, CDR2 YFSETQ. This CDR3 has 15 residues. V lost 0 bases and J 5 bases, leaving 14 bases between the germline ends. CDR3 bases: TGCGCCAGCAGCTTGGGTGGACAGATTCGGGAGACCCAGTACTTC. This gives the protein CASSLGGQIRETQYF.

V is TRBV7-2 and J is TRBJ1-5; 10 bases are a match to TRBD1. This CDR3 has 17 amino acids. CDR1 and CDR2 (germline): SGHTA, FQGNSA. V shed 1 base and J 6 bases; nucleotides not matched to a gene: 9. Here the CDR3 reads CASSLGSWTGGPQPQHF. The CDR3 DNA follows: TGTGCCAGCAGCTTAGGCTCTTGGACAGGGGGTCCTCAGCCCCAGCATTTT.